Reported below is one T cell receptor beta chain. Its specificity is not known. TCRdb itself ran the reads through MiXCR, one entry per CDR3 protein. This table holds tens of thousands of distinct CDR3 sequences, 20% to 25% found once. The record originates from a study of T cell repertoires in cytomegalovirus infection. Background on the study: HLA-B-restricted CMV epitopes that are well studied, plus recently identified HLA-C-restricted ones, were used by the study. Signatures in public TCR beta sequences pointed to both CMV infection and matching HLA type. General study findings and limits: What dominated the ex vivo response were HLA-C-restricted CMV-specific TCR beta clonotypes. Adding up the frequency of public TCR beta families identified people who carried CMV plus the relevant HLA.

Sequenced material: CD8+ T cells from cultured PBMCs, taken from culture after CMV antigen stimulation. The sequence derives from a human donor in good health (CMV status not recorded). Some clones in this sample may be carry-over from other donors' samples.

CDR3 DNA: TGTGCCAGTAGTATACTAGCGGGGAGTTTCACAGATACGCAGTATTTT. It yields the protein CASSILAGSFTDTQYF. This chain uses TRBV19 with TRBJ2-3; 9 bases agree with TRBD2. Germline CDR1 and CDR2: LNHDA and SQIVND (reference sequence). CDR3 size: 16 residues. Unmatched junction bases numbered 5, after V lost 2 bases and J lost 2 bases. Combining the CDR3 with reference TRBV19 and TRBJ2-3 gives the whole variable domain DGGITQSPKYLFRKEGQNVTLSCEQNLNHDAMYWYRQDPGQGLRLIYYSQIVNDFQKGDIAEGYSVSREKKESFPLTVTSAQKNPTAFYLCASSILAGSFTDTQYFGPGTRLTVL.